Each of the 32 T cell receptor beta chains below was sequenced from the same sample in a study of beta chain features in type 1 diabetes. Expressed TCRB transcripts got sequenced, as all isolated RNA was reverse transcribed. Method: immunoSEQ multiplex PCR; TCRdb's copy keeps in-frame clones and lacks some. The sample includes about 47,000 clones, roughly 47% of them seen just once. Whole-study results and caveats: Shorter TCRB CDR3s, moderately but significantly so, marked every one of the four CD4+ subsets in Type 1 diabetes patients.

What these receptors recognize is not known. The sequencing input was stem cell memory CD4+ T cells from blood. Receptor source: a man aged 30-40 years with type 1 diabetes.

The V call is TRBV27, the J call TRBJ2-4, with TRBD1 as a possible D gene (6 bases). Looked up from germline, CDR1 is MNHEY and CDR2 is SMNVEV (reference sequence). The CDR3 totals 13 residues. V was cut by 3 bases and J by 7 bases, with 10 bases left in between. The CDR3 protein is CASSFGGGNIQYF. In DNA, the CDR3 is TGTGCCAGCAGTTTTGGGGGCGGGAACATTCAGTACTTC.

This clone was seen a handful of times. The CDR3 DNA sequence: TGTGCCAGCAGCTTATACGGGACAGACTATGGCTACACCTTC. It is translated as CASSLYGTDYGYTF. The chain combines TRBV7-2 with TRBJ1-2; 7 bases match TRBD1. V shed 2 bases, J shed 3 bases, and the junction held 3 bases outside the gene matches. Germline CDR1 and CDR2: SGHTA and FQGNSA. This CDR3 has 14 amino acids.

The J gene is TRBJ2-7, the V gene TRBV18; D is perhaps TRBD1 (6 bases). The germline V gene has CDR1 KGHSH and CDR2 LQKENI. Trimming shortened V by 0 bases and J by 3 bases, and 6 bases separated the two germline ends. There are 13 residues in the CDR3. The CDR3 DNA is TGTGCCAGCTCACCACCAGGGGGCTACGAGCAGTACTTC. Translating it yields CASSPPGGYEQYF. The complete variable domain, with remaining parts taken from reference TRBV18 and TRBJ2-7, reads NAGVMQNPRHLVRRRGQEARLRCSPMKGHSHVYWYRQLPEEGLKFMVYLQKENIIDESGMPKERFSAEFPKEGPSILRIQQVVRGDSAAYFCASSPPGGYEQYFGPGTRLTVT.

J is TRBJ1-1 and V is TRBV4-1, with D unresolved. Between the trimmed V and J ends, which lost 0 bases and 11 bases, there was a span of 13 bases. CDR1 is MGHRA and CDR2 is YSYEKL in the germline V gene. The CDR3 sequence is 13 residues long. The CDR3 reads CASSQDLYFRAFF. In DNA, the CDR3 is TGCGCCAGCAGCCAAGATCTATACTTTCGGGCTTTCTTT.

This sequence joins TRBV6-1 and TRBJ2-7; D is undetermined. This CDR3 has 15 amino acids. Germline CDR1 MNHNS, CDR2 SASEGT. Deletions cut 1 base from V and 4 bases from J, with 14 bases between. The DNA of the CDR3 is TGTGCCAGCAGTGAAGTGGGTAGCTCCCCTTACGAGCAGTACTTC. Translation gives CASSEVGSSPYEQYF.

The chain couples TRBV15 to TRBJ2-4; maybe TRBD1 (8 bases). Germline lookup yields CDR1 LNHNV and CDR2 YYDKDF (reference sequence). The CDR3 runs to 16 residues. Between the trimmed V and J ends, which lost 3 bases and 1 base, there was a span of 13 bases. CDR3 DNA sequence: TGTGCCACCAGCAGCAGGGGGCGGGGGGCCAAAAACATTCAGTACTTC. Protein sequence: CATSSRGRGAKNIQYF.

There are a few counts of this clone. The rearrangement uses TRBV5-1 and TRBJ2-1; D possibly corresponds to TRBD2 (5 bases). The CDR3 totals 16 residues. CDR1 and CDR2 from the germline V gene are SGHRS and YFSETQ. V dropped 6 bases and J dropped 0 bases, with 16 bases sitting between them. CDR3 nucleotides: TGCGCCAGCACCCTGTCAAGCGGAGCCTCCTACAATGAGCAGTTCTTC. It translates to CASTLSSGASYNEQFF.

Comments on this clone: Other DNA sequences in this sample translate to the same CDR3. V and J are TRBV7-2 and TRBJ2-3; D remains ambiguous. The germline CDR1 and CDR2 sequences are SGHTA and FQGNSA. Between the trimmed V and J ends, which lost 5 bases and 0 bases, there was a span of 3 bases. The CDR3 consists of 12 residues. CDR3 nucleotide sequence: TGTGCCAGCAGCCCAAGCACAGATACGCAGTATTTT. As protein: CASSPSTDTQYF.

This clone showed up just a few times. The CDR3 region has the DNA TGTGCCAGCAGCGTTCTCACAGGGGTCGCCGGGGAGCTGTTTTTT. It encodes CASSVLTGVAGELFF. V and J are TRBV7-2 and TRBJ2-2; 7 bases agree with TRBD1. The CDR3 extends over 15 amino acids. V was clipped by 5 bases and J by 6 bases; unmatched bases: 9. Germline V lookup: CDR1 SGHTA, CDR2 FQGNSA. The variable domain in full, with the rest retrieved from reference TRBV7-2 and TRBJ2-2, is GAGVSQSPSNKVTEKGKDVELRCDPISGHTALYWYRQSLGQGLEFLIYFQGNSAPDKSGLPSDRFSAERTGGSVSTLTIQRTQQEDSAVYLCASSVLTGVAGELFFGEGSRLTVL.

The V gene is TRBV5-1, the J gene TRBJ1-1; D unclear. Germline V gives CDR1 SGHRS, CDR2 YFSETQ. The CDR3 spans 16 residues. V dropped 2 bases and J dropped 0 bases, with 14 bases sitting between them. The CDR3 DNA reads as TGCGCCAGCAGCTTCCTATCCGTGGAGATGAACACTGAAGCTTTCTTT. Its translation: CASSFLSVEMNTEAFF.

This chain joins TRBV28 and TRBJ2-1, with a possible D match to TRBD2 (6 bases). The V gene's germline CDR1 is MDHEN and CDR2 SYDVKM. The CDR3 has 14 amino acids. Trimming shortened V by 2 bases and J by 3 bases, and 8 bases separated the two germline ends. CDR3 nucleotide sequence: TGTGCCAGCAGTTTAATAGCGGTCTACAATGAGCAGTTCTTC. Translation gives CASSLIAVYNEQFF.

This rearrangement joins TRBV29-1 to TRBJ2-1; 14 bases fit TRBD2. V gave up 6 bases and J gave up 15 bases; unmatched junction bases: 19. Germline values: CDR1 SQVTM, CDR2 ANQGSEA. The CDR3 contains 16 residues. The CDR3 coding sequence is TGCAGCGTGCCACGGGGCCCCGGGACTAGCGGGAGTCTTCGGTTCTTC. This gives the protein CSVPRGPGTSGSLRFF.

The chain couples TRBV19 to TRBJ1-5; D perhaps matches TRBD1 (6 bases). This CDR3 region has 16 residues. The germline gives CDR1 LNHDA, CDR2 SQIVND (reference sequence). V was cut by 6 bases and J by 6 bases, with 21 bases left in between. The CDR3 sequence is CASRKEYRVNGQPQHF. Here the CDR3 DNA reads TGTGCCAGTAGAAAAGAGTACAGGGTTAACGGTCAGCCCCAGCATTTT.

The chain joins TRBV5-4 to TRBJ1-2; 9 bases agree with TRBD1. CDR1 and CDR2 from the germline V gene are SGHNT and YYREEE (reference sequence). The CDR3 is 14 residues long. V lost 0 bases to trimming and J lost 4 bases; unmatched junction nucleotides: 1. CDR3 sequence (DNA): TGTGCCAGCAGCTTGGACAGGGGGCTCTATGGCTACACCTTC. This translates into CASSLDRGLYGYTF.

The J gene is TRBJ2-5, the V gene TRBV7-2, with D possibly being TRBD1 (6 bases). V shed 6 bases and J shed 1 base, with 9 bases lying between them. This CDR3 has 13 residues. CDR1 and CDR2 (germline): SGHTA, FQGNSA. The CDR3 bases are TGTGCCAGCAGGCAGGGGCCCCAAGAGACCCAGTACTTC. Translation gives CASRQGPQETQYF. The full variable domain, with the rest looked up from reference TRBV7-2 and TRBJ2-5, is GAGVSQSPSNKVTEKGKDVELRCDPISGHTALYWYRQSLGQGLEFLIYFQGNSAPDKSGLPSDRFSAERTGGSVSTLTIQRTQQEDSAVYLCASRQGPQETQYFGPGTRLLVL.

This chain joins TRBV19 and TRBJ1-3; D ambiguous. Looked up from germline, CDR1 is LNHDA and CDR2 is SQIVND (reference sequence). CDR3 length: 11 residues. Trimming took off 6 bases at V and 4 bases at J, with 4 bases between the two ends. CDR3 DNA sequence: TGTGCCAGTAGCCAGGGAAACACCATATATTTT. Translating gives CASSQGNTIYF.

The chain carries TRBV14 and TRBJ2-1, with 14 bases fitting TRBD2. After removal of 2 bases from V and 10 bases from J, the junction contained 7 bases not matched to a gene. The CDR3 runs 16 residues. Germline lookup yields CDR1 SGHDN and CDR2 FVKESK. The CDR3 reads CASSQSGTSGSREQFF. For the CDR3, the DNA is TGTGCCAGCAGCCAAAGTGGGACTAGCGGGAGTAGGGAGCAGTTCTTC. Full variable domain (rest looked up from reference TRBV14 and TRBJ2-1): EAGVTQFPSHSVIEKGQTVTLRCDPISGHDNLYWYRRVMGKEIKFLLHFVKESKQDESGMPNNRFLAERTGGTYSTLKVQPAELEDSGVYFCASSQSGTSGSREQFFGPGTRLTVL.

As DNA, the CDR3 is TGTGCCAGCAGCTTCTGGACAGGGGACTCCACCACAGATACGCAGTATTTT. Encoded protein: CASSFWTGDSTTDTQYF. V is TRBV7-9 and J is TRBJ2-3, with 9 bases identical to TRBD1. J lost 2 bases, V lost 3 bases, and 9 bases had no gene match. The V gene's germline CDR1 is SEHNR and CDR2 FQNEAQ (reference sequence). The CDR3 length is 17 residues.

J is TRBJ2-7 and V is TRBV19; 11 bases are shared with TRBD2. The CDR3 contains 16 residues. The germline CDR1 and CDR2 sequences are LNHDA and SQIVND (reference sequence). Trimming at V came to 5 bases and at J to 1 base, leaving 7 bases not matched to a gene. The CDR3 loop reads CASSLTGTSGSYEQYF. CDR3 nucleotides: TGTGCCAGTAGTTTAACCGGGACTAGCGGTTCCTACGAGCAGTACTTC.

The chain combines TRBV7-9 with TRBJ2-3, with no clear D. CDR1 is SEHNR, CDR2 FQNEAQ, per germline (reference sequence). The ends were cut back, 7 bases at V and 3 bases at J, with 11 bases in the middle. The CDR3 covers 13 residues. The CDR3 sequence: CASTPLATDTQYF. The DNA for the CDR3 is TGTGCCAGCACCCCGTTAGCTACAGATACGCAGTATTTT. The full variable domain, in which reference TRBV7-9 and TRBJ2-3 provide the parts outside the CDR3, is DTGVSQNPRHKITKRGQNVTFRCDPISEHNRLYWYRQTLGQGPEFLTYFQNEAQLEKSRLLSDRFSAERPKGSFSTLEIQRTEQGDSAMYLCASTPLATDTQYFGPGTRLTVL.

The CDR3 region has the DNA TGTGCCAGCAAGAGAACCAACAACGAGGGTACGCAGTATTTT. This translates into CASKRTNNEGTQYF. V is TRBV2 and J is TRBJ2-3; a possible D gene is TRBD2 (5 bases). This CDR3 region has 14 residues. Trimming pared 7 bases from V and 8 bases from J, leaving 19 bases between. Germline-derived CDR1 and CDR2 are SNHLY and FYNNEI.

The gene calls are TRBV11-1 and TRBJ2-3; tentative D call: TRBD2 (5 bases). Germline lookup yields CDR1 SGHAT and CDR2 FQDESV (reference sequence). CDR3 length equals 14 residues. Trimming pared 5 bases from V and 1 base from J, leaving 10 bases between. CDR3 region: CASSAGGGTDTQYF. CDR3 nucleotides: TGTGCCAGCAGCGCCGGAGGCGGCACAGATACGCAGTATTTT.

The V call is TRBV6-6, the J call TRBJ2-2; 7 bases fit TRBD2. V was pared by 10 bases and J by 6 bases, with 14 bases of the junction left unmatched. The CDR3 has 15 residues. Germline V CDR1 and CDR2: MNHNY, SVGAGI (reference sequence). The CDR3 protein is CATNAAGVLPGELFF. The CDR3 DNA sequence: TGTGCCACAAACGCCGCGGGGGTTCTCCCCGGGGAGCTGTTTTTT.

The chain uses TRBV30 and TRBJ2-2, with no clear D. V lost 3 bases, J lost 6 bases, and 11 bases lay in between. CDR1 GTSNPN and CDR2 SVGIG come from the germline V gene (reference sequence). The CDR3 runs 13 residues. The CDR3 loop is CAWSAHSAGELFF. The CDR3 nucleotides are TGTGCCTGGAGCGCCCACAGTGCCGGGGAGCTGTTTTTT.

The V gene is TRBV28, the J gene TRBJ2-5; 10 bases align to TRBD2. TRBJ2-7 explains the end of the DNA better; the J call may be wrong. Germline V CDR1 and CDR2: MDHEN, SYDVKM. There are 16 residues in the CDR3. CDR3: CASSLTPLAGAYEQYF. In nucleotides, the CDR3 is TGTGCCAGCAGTTTGACCCCCCTAGCGGGAGCCTACGAGCAGTACTTC.

The DNA for the CDR3 is TGCGCCAGCAGCTTCGCAGGGGAGGAAAAACTGTTTTTT. It is translated as CASSFAGEEKLFF. The chain carries TRBV5-1 and TRBJ1-4; tentative D call: TRBD1 (6 bases). Trimming removed 2 bases from V and 8 bases from J, with 10 bases in between. This CDR3 comprises 13 residues. CDR1 is SGHRS, CDR2 YFSETQ, per germline.

The V call is TRBV5-4, the J call TRBJ1-2, with no clear D. V was trimmed by 0 bases and J by 8 bases, leaving 8 bases between them. The length of the CDR3 is 12 residues. Germline V lookup: CDR1 SGHNT, CDR2 YYREEE (reference sequence). In DNA, the CDR3 is TGTGCCAGCAGCTTGGATACCAGGGGCTACACCTTC. It codes for CASSLDTRGYTF.

The chain links TRBV6-1 to TRBJ1-2; possibly TRBD1 for D (6 bases). Germline CDR1 is MNHNS and CDR2 is SASEGT. Trimming left V 3 bases short and J 5 bases short, with 10 bases between. The length of the CDR3 is 13 residues. The CDR3 is CASSEDRTYGYTF. The CDR3 DNA reads as TGTGCCAGCAGTGAGGACAGAACGTATGGCTACACCTTC.

The chain recombines TRBV4-1 with TRBJ2-7; possibly TRBD2 for D (5 bases). The ends were cut back, 0 bases at V and 0 bases at J, with 15 bases in the middle. Germline V lookup: CDR1 MGHRA, CDR2 YSYEKL. CDR3 size: 17 residues. CDR3 sequence reads: CASSQEPATIYSYEQYF. DNA for the CDR3: TGCGCCAGCAGCCAAGAGCCCGCGACTATTTACTCCTACGAGCAGTACTTC.

This chain links TRBV30 with TRBJ2-1; 12 bases map to TRBD2. The CDR3 spans 16 residues. Germline CDR1 reads GTSNPN; CDR2 reads SVGIG (reference sequence). Losses at the gene ends were 2 bases for V and 2 bases for J; bases not matched to a gene: 4. This chain's CDR3 is CAWSSWTSGTYNEQFF. Here the CDR3 DNA reads TGTGCCTGGAGTTCCTGGACTAGCGGGACCTACAATGAGCAGTTCTTC.

The chain joins TRBV28 to TRBJ1-1, with D possibly matching TRBD1 (6 bases). Trimming stripped 6 bases from V and 10 bases from J, with 12 bases between. From germline, CDR1 is MDHEN and CDR2 SYDVKM. CDR3 length: 11 residues. The CDR3 loop reads CASRYRDLAFF. As DNA, the CDR3 is TGTGCCAGCAGGTACAGGGATCTAGCTTTCTTT. Full variable domain (remainder filled in from reference TRBV28 and TRBJ1-1): DVKVTQSSRYLVKRTGEKVFLECVQDMDHENMFWYRQDPGLGLRLIYFSYDVKMKEKGDIPEGYSVSREKKERFSLILESASTNQTSMYLCASRYRDLAFFGQGTRLTVV.

The rearrangement joins TRBV5-1 to TRBJ1-1; D unclear. The CDR3 contains 13 residues. Trimming shortened V by 4 bases and J by 1 base, and 8 bases separated the two germline ends. Germline assignment: CDR1 SGHRS and CDR2 YFSETQ. The CDR3 sequence: CASSAVGNTEAFF. The CDR3 DNA reads as TGCGCCAGCAGCGCGGTTGGGAACACTGAAGCTTTCTTT. Variable domain in full (rest from reference TRBV5-1 and TRBJ1-1): KAGVTQTPRYLIKTRGQQVTLSCSPISGHRSVSWYQQTPGQGLQFLFEYFSETQRNKGNFPGRFSGRQFSNSRSEMNVSTLELGDSALYLCASSAVGNTEAFFGQGTRLTVV.